This TCR beta chain was sequenced during a study of CD8+ T cells in alopecia areata. Of note for this clone: Antigen specificity is unknown.

The germline CDR1 and CDR2 sequences are SQVTM and ANQGSEA. V shed 0 bases and J shed 8 bases, with 13 bases lying between them. The CDR3 is made up of 13 amino acids. Extracted RNA was reverse transcribed, and the resulting cDNA served as sequencing template. The data were produced by immunoSEQ multiplex PCR, yet TCRdb's version contains in-frame clones alone and is incomplete. The sample consists of roughly 64,000 clones, around 47% of them appearing once. Broader study findings: The study found TCR sharing across patients less clear than in mice, possibly for HLA reasons. Normal skin's resident alphabeta T cells are also sequenced in scalp samples.

PBMCs provided sorted CD4+ and CD8+ T cells. This chain connects TRBV29-1 to TRBJ1-2; the D is unclear. Specimen: NKG2D-low CD8+ T cells sorted from blood. The sequence derives from a human donor with alopecia areata. The CDR3 DNA sequence: TGCAGCGTTGAAGAACGACCGCCTTTGGGCTACACCTTC. Its protein product is CSVEERPPLGYTF.